This T cell receptor beta chain was identified in a study of T cells in localized non-small cell lung cancer. The repertoire was sequenced with immunoSEQ multiplex PCR; TCRdb's copy has only in-frame clones and lacks some. This table has 30,000 to 45,000 clones, around 90% appearing once. Notes on the study in general: Tumor trailed uninvolved adjacent lung in T cell clonality, which peaked there. An association was observed between higher blood T cell density and longer overall survival. Detection in adjacent lung was observed for a median around 55 of the top 100 tumor clones.

V lost 1 base, J lost 3 bases, and 4 bases stayed unmatched. The CDR3 is made up of 15 amino acids. Germline V lookup: CDR1 SGHNT, CDR2 YENEEA. About this clone itself: The antigen is undetermined.

The TCR sequence derives from a woman aged 40-69 years with stage I lung adenocarcinoma. The chain uses TRBV11-3 and TRBJ2-7; 9 bases match TRBD1. The specimen comprised peripheral blood, sampled before any cancer treatment. In nucleotides, the CDR3 is TGTGCCAGCAGCTTAGGCGGACAGGGGTACTACGAGCAGTACTTC. This encodes CASSLGGQGYYEQYF. The variable domain in full, completed from reference TRBV11-3 and TRBJ2-7, reads EAGVVQSPRYKIIEKKQPVAFWCNPISGHNTLYWYLQNLGQGPELLIRYENEEAVDDSQLPKDRFSAERLKGVDSTLKIQPAELGDSAVYLCASSLGGQGYYEQYFGPGTRLTVT.